The clone carrying this TCR beta chain was seen just once. At a deep level, the assay was run. Repertoires were generated with immunoSEQ multiplex PCR, while TCRdb's copy carries only in-frame clones and drops some. The repertoire holds about 610,000 clones, about 96% seen once, with roughly 0.1% in the top ten. This entry comes from a study of shared clonotypes between healthy human individuals. In the study overall: Sampling drew on donors who were two women and a few men aged 18 to 49.

It was CD45RO-negative cells, positively selected for CCR7, that made up naive CD8 cells, with terminally differentiated effector memory CD45RA+ cells excluded. The ends lost 5 bases at V and 7 bases at J; junction bases unmatched: 6. Germline loops: CDR1 SGHVS, CDR2 FQNEAQ. This CDR3 is built from 14 residues. The J gene is TRBJ2-3, the V gene TRBV7-8; TRBD1 agrees at 10 bases. The sequence was obtained from a woman in her twenties or thirties in good health. The sequencing sample was made of naive CD8+ T cells sorted from blood. This CDR3 reads CASSGDRGWNTQYF. The CDR3 coding sequence is TGTGCCAGCAGCGGGGACAGGGGCTGGAATACGCAGTATTTT.